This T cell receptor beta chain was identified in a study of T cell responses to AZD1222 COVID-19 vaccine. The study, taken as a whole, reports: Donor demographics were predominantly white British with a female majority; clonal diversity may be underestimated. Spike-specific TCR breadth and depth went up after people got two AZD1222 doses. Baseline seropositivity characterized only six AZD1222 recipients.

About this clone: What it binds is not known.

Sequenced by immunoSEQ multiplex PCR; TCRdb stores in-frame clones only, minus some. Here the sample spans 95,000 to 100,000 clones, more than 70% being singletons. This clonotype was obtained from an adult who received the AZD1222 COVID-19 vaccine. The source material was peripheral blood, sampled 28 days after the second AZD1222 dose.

CDR3 protein: CATRGRMNTGELFF. CDR3 in DNA: TGTGCCACCCGGGGCAGGATGAACACCGGGGAGCTGTTTTTT. The chain joins TRBV19 to TRBJ2-2; D is perhaps TRBD1 or TRBD2 (5 bases each). V was trimmed by 10 bases and J by 1 base, leaving 13 bases between them. The CDR3 runs to 14 residues. Germline V CDR1 and CDR2: LNHDA, SQIVND (reference sequence).